This TCR beta chain was sequenced during a study of cytomegalovirus exposure and HLA in healthy donors. General study points: It was likely that a cluster of highly shared sequence variants was a sequencing artifact.

As regards this clone: Its antigen is still unknown.

V shed 9 bases and J shed 5 bases, with 14 bases lying between them. CDR1 MNHEY and CDR2 SVGAGI come from the germline V gene. The CDR3 spans 13 residues. Healthy bone marrow donors made up the donors. PCR employed 60 Vbeta and 13 Jbeta primers. This table comes from immunoSEQ multiplex PCR, and its TCRdb copy is limited to in-frame clones, with some not included. The table has fewer than 250,000 clones, about 90% seen once. Sequencing used PBMCs. The receptor was derived from a man younger than 40 in good health and CMV-seronegative. The chain has TRBV6-5 and TRBJ1-3; no firm D call. The CDR3 here is CARERNSRNTIYF. The CDR3 DNA reads as TGTGCCAGGGAGCGGAATTCGAGAAACACCATATATTTT.